The rows below give T cell receptor beta chains drawn from one sample of a study of T-cell reconstitution after alpha-beta-depleted transplantation in children. TCRdb reprocessed the PCR reads with MiXCR, giving one entry per CDR3 protein. The data contain approximately 430,000 distinct CDR3 sequences, under 20% of them singletons. The source was PBMCs, mostly from graft donor cells, collected 360 days after TCRalphabeta/CD19-depleted stem cell transplant. These TCRs come from a boy younger than two who had a stem cell transplant for Wiskott-Aldrich syndrome, so the T cells may come from the graft donor. Each CDR3 is given with its conserved first and last residue. The D gene is left open where the match is weak. Expanded clones are given a class, and other clones once, few, many or no size at all.

CDR3: CASGFQPLHSYEQYF
DNA: TGTGCTAGTGGTTTCCAGCCCCTGCACTCCTACGAGCAGTACTTC
D: .
size: .
V: TRBV12-5
J: TRBJ2-7

CDR3: CASSRALVTGELFF
DNA: TGTGCCAGCAGCCGGGCTCTGGTAACCGGGGAGCTGTTTTTT
D: .
size: few
V: TRBV5-5
J: TRBJ2-2

CDR3: CASSVRQGKLFF
DNA: TGTGCCAGCAGCGTCAGACAGGGTAAACTGTTTTTT
D: TRBD1
size: few
V: TRBV12-3/TRBV12-4
J: TRBJ1-4

CDR3: CASSLYLGLANYNEQFF
DNA: TGCGCCAGCAGCCTATACTTGGGACTAGCGAACTACAATGAGCAGTTCTTC
D: TRBD2
size: .
V: TRBV4-3
J: TRBJ2-1

CDR3: CASSPTPLAGGYTDTQYF
DNA: TGCGCCAGCAGCCCTACCCCACTAGCGGGAGGCTACACAGATACGCAGTATTTT
D: TRBD2
size: .
V: TRBV4-1
J: TRBJ2-3

CDR3: CATSRDAGYNEQFF
DNA: TGTGCCACCAGCAGAGATGCAGGCTACAATGAGCAGTTCTTC
D: .
size: few
V: TRBV15
J: TRBJ2-1

CDR3: CASSSTGELFF
DNA: TGTGCCAGCAGCTCCACCGGGGAGCTGTTTTTT
D: .
size: many
V: TRBV27
J: TRBJ2-2

CDR3: CASSFDRAPTDTQYF
DNA: TGTGCCAGCAGCTTCGACAGGGCCCCCACAGATACGCAGTATTTT
D: TRBD1
size: .
V: TRBV7-2
J: TRBJ2-3

CDR3: CASSPLTGVAKNIQYF
DNA: TGTGCCAGCTCACCATTGACAGGGGTGGCCAAAAACATTCAGTACTTC
D: TRBD1
size: .
V: TRBV18
J: TRBJ2-4

CDR3: CASSYYGVPTYNEQFF
DNA: TGTGCCAGCAGTTACTACGGGGTACCAACCTACAATGAGCAGTTCTTC
D: .
size: few
V: TRBV6-2/TRBV6-3
J: TRBJ2-1

CDR3: CSARDPRLAGGPTGELFF
DNA: TGCAGTGCTAGAGACCCGAGACTAGCGGGGGGGCCCACCGGGGAGCTGTTTTTT
D: TRBD2
size: .
V: TRBV20-1
J: TRBJ2-2

CDR3: CSVAPRLVPKETQYF
DNA: TGCAGCGTTGCCCCCAGGCTAGTACCGAAAGAGACCCAGTACTTC
D: .
size: .
V: TRBV29-1
J: TRBJ2-5

CDR3: CASSPRTNSYNEQFF
DNA: TGTGCCAGCAGCCCTCGGACTAATTCCTACAATGAGCAGTTCTTC
D: .
size: .
V: TRBV7-9
J: TRBJ2-1

CDR3: CASSVVGQGPQYF
DNA: TGTGCCAGCAGCGTAGTGGGACAGGGACCGCAGTATTTT
D: TRBD1
size: few
V: TRBV9
J: TRBJ2-3

CDR3: CASLQVRGGTYNEQFF
DNA: TGTGCCAGCCTCCAGGTACGGGGGGGCACCTACAATGAGCAGTTCTTC
D: TRBD2
size: .
V: TRBV2
J: TRBJ2-1

CDR3: CASLAQGQGVGNEQFF
DNA: TGTGCCAGCTTAGCCCAGGGACAGGGTGTAGGGAATGAGCAGTTCTTC
D: TRBD1
size: .
V: TRBV7-2
J: TRBJ2-1

CDR3: CASSLGGSAGANVLTF
DNA: TGCGCCAGCAGCTTGGGGGGCTCTGCCGGGGCCAACGTCCTGACTTTC
D: .
size: few
V: TRBV5-1
J: TRBJ2-6

CDR3: CSVEGTLRGGETQYF
DNA: TGCAGCGTTGAAGGTACCCTCCGAGGGGGAGAGACCCAGTACTTC
D: .
size: .
V: TRBV29-1
J: TRBJ2-5

CDR3: CAISDIAGETYEQYF
DNA: TGTGCCATCAGTGATATAGCGGGAGAAACCTACGAGCAGTACTTC
D: TRBD2
size: .
V: TRBV10-3
J: TRBJ2-7

CDR3: CASSLQHRGTTYEQYF
DNA: TGTGCCAGCTCCCTACAACACAGGGGTACGACCTACGAGCAGTACTTC
D: TRBD1
size: many
V: TRBV2
J: TRBJ2-7

CDR3: CASSPLRVWGNYGYTF
DNA: TGTGCCAGCTCACCCCTCAGGGTTTGGGGTAACTATGGCTACACCTTC
D: .
size: .
V: TRBV18
J: TRBJ1-2

CDR3: CASSLGEWEQFF
DNA: TGTGCCAGCAGCTTGGGAGAATGGGAGCAGTTCTTC
D: .
size: many
V: TRBV12-3/TRBV12-4
J: TRBJ2-1

CDR3: CASSPSPTPYNEQFF
DNA: TGTGCCAGCTCACCGTCGCCGACTCCTTACAATGAGCAGTTCTTC
D: .
size: .
V: TRBV18
J: TRBJ2-1

CDR3: CASIGPNYNSPLHF
DNA: TGTGCCAGCATCGGACCGAACTATAATTCACCCCTCCACTTT
D: .
size: few
V: TRBV12-3/TRBV12-4
J: TRBJ1-6

CDR3: CASSYPEGRRGEQFF
DNA: TGTGCCAGCAGTTACCCCGAGGGGCGGCGGGGGGAGCAGTTCTTC
D: TRBD2
size: .
V: TRBV6-2/TRBV6-3
J: TRBJ2-1

CDR3: CASSYLGREQFF
DNA: TGTGCCAGCAGTTACCTCGGGCGTGAGCAGTTCTTC
D: .
size: .
V: TRBV6-2/TRBV6-3
J: TRBJ2-1

CDR3: CAFCPRRAWGEDSNQPQHF
DNA: TGTGCCTTCTGCCCACGGAGGGCTTGGGGCGAGGATAGCAATCAGCCCCAGCATTTT
D: .
size: .
V: TRBV2
J: TRBJ1-5

CDR3: CASSLVGTGLQPQHF
DNA: TGTGCCAGCAGCTTAGTCGGCACAGGGCTTCAGCCCCAGCATTTT
D: .
size: .
V: TRBV7-9
J: TRBJ1-5

CDR3: CASSLGAARTDTQYF
DNA: TGTGCCAGCAGCTTAGGGGCAGCGCGCACAGATACGCAGTATTTT
D: .
size: .
V: TRBV7-6
J: TRBJ2-3

CDR3: CASSQVREGANEQFF
DNA: TGTGCCAGCAGCCAAGTACGCGAGGGGGCCAATGAGCAGTTCTTC
D: TRBD1
size: few
V: TRBV4-2
J: TRBJ2-1

CDR3: CSARRALAGANTGELFF
DNA: TGCAGTGCTAGAAGGGCACTAGCGGGAGCGAACACCGGGGAGCTGTTTTTT
D: TRBD2
size: .
V: TRBV20-1
J: TRBJ2-2

CDR3: CASSLAGGDNEQYF
DNA: TGTGCCAGCAGTTTAGCCGGGGGGGATAACGAGCAGTACTTC
D: TRBD2
size: few
V: TRBV12-3/TRBV12-4
J: TRBJ2-7

CDR3: CASSLPRGAQYF
DNA: TGTGCCAGCAGCCTACCCCGGGGGGCCCAGTACTTC
D: TRBD2
size: .
V: TRBV7-9
J: TRBJ2-5

CDR3: CASSLDSLVDTQYF
DNA: TGCGCCAGCAGCTTGGACTCACTAGTAGATACGCAGTATTTT
D: .
size: .
V: TRBV5-1
J: TRBJ2-3

CDR3: CATSDPTRPLGEQYF
DNA: TGTGCCACCAGTGATCCGACTAGACCCTTGGGAGAGCAGTACTTC
D: .
size: .
V: TRBV24-1
J: TRBJ2-7

CDR3: CASSFPSGVYQETQYF
DNA: TGTGCCAGCAGTTTCCCATCGGGGGTGTACCAAGAGACCCAGTACTTC
D: .
size: many
V: TRBV28
J: TRBJ2-5

CDR3: CSARGAGEASYNEQFF
DNA: TGCAGTGCTAGGGGAGCGGGAGAAGCTTCCTACAATGAGCAGTTCTTC
D: TRBD2
size: few
V: TRBV20-1
J: TRBJ2-1

CDR3: CATSDWDRVDTDTQYF
DNA: TGTGCCACCAGTGACTGGGACAGGGTTGATACAGATACGCAGTATTTT
D: TRBD1
size: .
V: TRBV24-1
J: TRBJ2-3

CDR3: CASSWGTGVQETQYF
DNA: TGCGCCAGCAGCTGGGGGACAGGGGTTCAAGAGACCCAGTACTTC
D: TRBD1
size: .
V: TRBV5-1
J: TRBJ2-5

CDR3: CASSLNLRVQETQYF
DNA: TGTGCCAGCAGCTTGAATCTTAGGGTTCAAGAGACCCAGTACTTC
D: .
size: few
V: TRBV7-9
J: TRBJ2-5

CDR3: CASSPRPGELFF
DNA: TGTGCCAGCAGCCCCAGACCCGGGGAGCTGTTTTTT
D: .
size: .
V: TRBV7-7
J: TRBJ2-2

CDR3: CASSPANDNEQFF
DNA: TGCGCCAGCAGCCCCGCAAACGACAATGAGCAGTTCTTC
D: .
size: .
V: TRBV5-1
J: TRBJ2-1

CDR3: CATSDGVSQYF
DNA: TGTGCCACCAGTGATGGGGTTTCCCAGTATTTT
D: .
size: few
V: TRBV24-1
J: TRBJ2-3

CDR3: CSARDPRQGLAKNIQYF
DNA: TGCAGTGCTAGAGACCCCCGACAGGGGCTAGCCAAAAACATTCAGTACTTC
D: TRBD1
size: few
V: TRBV20-1
J: TRBJ2-4

CDR3: CSGGASSYEQYF
DNA: TGCAGTGGGGGGGCGAGCTCCTACGAGCAGTACTTC
D: .
size: few
V: TRBV20-1
J: TRBJ2-7

CDR3: CASSVAVTGELFF
DNA: TGTGCCAGCAGCGTAGCGGTGACCGGGGAGCTGTTTTTT
D: .
size: .
V: TRBV9
J: TRBJ2-2

CDR3: CASSRTGGLHGETQYF
DNA: TGCGCCAGCAGCCGGACAGGGGGCCTGCATGGAGAGACCCAGTACTTC
D: TRBD1
size: few
V: TRBV5-1
J: TRBJ2-5

CDR3: CASSQIEGGRDTQYF
DNA: TGCGCCAGCAGCCAAATAGAGGGCGGGAGGGATACGCAGTATTTT
D: TRBD2
size: few
V: TRBV4-3
J: TRBJ2-3